The 15 T cell receptor beta chains presented below share a single source sample, sequenced in a study of blood T cell repertoires in COVID-19. The protocol was immunoSEQ multiplex PCR, while the TCRdb copy is restricted to in-frame clones and leaves out a portion. The sample comprises approximately 73,000 clones, around nine tenths of which are singletons, and 1.9% rests with the top ten. The sample consisted of peripheral blood. Receptor source: a woman between 55 and 75 years old with acute or convalescent COVID-19.

This rearrangement joins TRBV11-1 to TRBJ2-2; 8 nucleotides align to TRBD1. The CDR3 consists of 16 residues. Germline lookup yields CDR1 SGHAT and CDR2 FQDESV (reference sequence). The V gene end was trimmed by 4 bases and the J gene end by 1 base; junction bases not matched to a gene: 5. This CDR3 is CASSSLTGVNTGELFF. CDR3 in DNA: TGTGCCAGCAGCTCTCTGACAGGGGTGAACACCGGGGAGCTGTTTTTT.

The J gene is TRBJ2-2, the V gene TRBV19; a possible D gene is TRBD2 (7 bases). From germline, CDR1 is LNHDA and CDR2 SQIVND (reference sequence). The V and J ends lost 5 bases and 6 bases respectively, with 10 bases between them. The CDR3 consists of 13 residues. DNA for the CDR3: TGTGCCAGTAGTGGGAGGGGGGCCGGGGAGCTGTTTTTT. Protein sequence: CASSGRGAGELFF.

The chain has TRBV10-3 and TRBJ2-1, with 7 positions matching TRBD2. The CDR3 spans 16 residues. The germline CDR1 and CDR2 sequences are ENHRY and SYGVKD. The V gene end was trimmed by 2 bases and the J gene end by 3 bases; junction bases not matched to a gene: 7. CDR3 sequence (DNA): TGTGCCATCAGTGAGAGGGCGGGGGACCTCTACAATGAGCAGTTCTTC. Translation gives CAISERAGDLYNEQFF.

The chain carries TRBV27 and TRBJ2-1; 7 nucleotides agree with TRBD1. The CDR3 has 14 residues. Germline values: CDR1 MNHEY, CDR2 SMNVEV (reference sequence). V dropped 3 bases and J dropped 3; count of bases not matched to a gene: 2. CDR3 nucleotides: TGTGCCAGCAGTTTCGGGACAGTCTACAATGAGCAGTTCTTC. Protein product: CASSFGTVYNEQFF.

This clone was detected once. This chain links TRBV2 with TRBJ1-4; 9 bases align to TRBD1. Germline values: CDR1 SNHLY, CDR2 FYNNEI. This CDR3 region has 18 residues. V lost 0 bases and J lost 4; bases outside the gene matches: 9. CDR3 in amino acids: CASSEALPGTGFNEKLFF. In DNA form, the CDR3 reads TGTGCCAGCAGTGAAGCGCTTCCCGGGACAGGGTTTAATGAAAAACTGTTTTTT.

The rearrangement joins TRBV7-8 to TRBJ2-7, with D possibly being TRBD1 (7 bases). Germline V gene data show CDR1 as SGHVS and CDR2 as FQNEAQ. The CDR3 is made up of 15 amino acids. V dropped 3 bases and J dropped 7 bases, with 19 bases sitting between them. The CDR3 DNA reads TGTGCCAGCAGCTTGTCCGGGGCACAGGGGAGGGAGCAGTACTTC. Amino acids: CASSLSGAQGREQYF.

This chain joins TRBV3-1 (or the pseudogene TRBV3-2) and TRBJ2-7; D remains unclear. This CDR3 has 15 amino acids. Looked up from germline, CDR1 is LGHDT and CDR2 is YNNKEL (reference sequence). Trimming stripped 0 bases from V and 6 bases from J, with 15 bases between. CDR3 residues: CASSQDSAVTREQYF. The CDR3 nucleotides read TGTGCCAGCAGCCAAGATTCCGCAGTAACCCGCGAGCAGTACTTC.

J is TRBJ1-2 and V is TRBV6-2 or TRBV6-3; a possible D gene is TRBD1 (6 bases). Trimming shortened V by 4 bases and J by 4 bases, and 16 bases separated the two germline ends. The CDR3 runs to 15 residues. CDR1 is MNHEY, CDR2 SVGEGT, per germline. The DNA of the CDR3 is TGTGCCAGCAGTTCCCAACCGGGACAAGCCTATGGCTACACCTTC. Translating gives CASSSQPGQAYGYTF.

V and J are TRBV16 and TRBJ2-7; TRBD2 might be the D (5 bases). The CDR3 has 14 amino acids. Per germline, CDR1 KGHSY and CDR2 FQNENV. V shed 5 bases and J shed 5 bases, with 16 bases lying between them. The CDR3 reads CASSFREINDEQYF. The CDR3 nucleotides read TGTGCCAGCAGCTTCCGGGAAATAAACGACGAGCAGTACTTC.

The chain is built from TRBV3-1 (or the pseudogene TRBV3-2) and TRBJ2-7; a possible D gene is TRBD1 (7 bases). Trimming left V 6 bases short and J 4 bases short, with 19 bases between. Germline V gives CDR1 LGHDT, CDR2 YNNKEL (reference sequence). The CDR3 is 15 amino acids. CDR3: CASRGKGGTVYEQYF. CDR3 in DNA: TGTGCCAGCAGGGGAAAGGGCGGGACAGTATACGAGCAGTACTTC.

The rearrangement joins TRBV11-2 to TRBJ2-5; a weak D match, TRBD1 (7 bases). The V gene lost 6 bases and the J gene lost 3 bases, with 14 bases spanning the gap. Germline CDR1 and CDR2: SGHAT and FQNNGV. CDR3 size: 14 residues. CDR3 region: CASSQGGREETQYF. DNA of the CDR3: TGTGCCAGCAGTCAGGGGGGCAGGGAAGAGACCCAGTACTTC. The variable domain in full, with the rest retrieved from reference TRBV11-2 and TRBJ2-5, is EAGVAQSPRYKIIEKRQSVAFWCNPISGHATLYWYQQILGQGPKLLIQFQNNGVVDDSQLPKDRFSAERLKGVDSTLKIQPAKLEDSAVYLCASSQGGREETQYFGPGTRLLVL.

The V call is TRBV2, the J call TRBJ2-7; tentative D call: TRBD2 (5 bases). V lost 6 bases to trimming and J lost 3 bases, with 12 bases between them. The CDR3 contains 13 residues. CDR1 is SNHLY, CDR2 FYNNEI, per germline. The CDR3 bases are TGTGCCAGCAGGCCCGATACTAGCTACGAGCAGTACTTC. This sequence encodes CASRPDTSYEQYF.

This rearrangement joins TRBV28 to TRBJ1-5, with D possibly being TRBD1 (6 bases). The CDR3 contains 14 residues. The germline V and J ends were trimmed by 3 bases and 4 bases, with 10 bases remaining between them. Per germline, CDR1 MDHEN and CDR2 SYDVKM. The CDR3 DNA is TGTGCCAGCAGTTTGTTACAGGGAAATCAGCCCCAGCATTTT. Protein sequence: CASSLLQGNQPQHF.

V gene TRBV27 combines with J gene TRBJ1-2; 7 bases are a match to TRBD1. The CDR3 has 16 amino acids. J lost 1 base, V lost 2 bases, and 7 bases had no gene match. CDR1 is MNHEY, CDR2 SMNVEV, per germline (reference sequence). CDR3 in DNA: TGTGCCAGCAGTTTAGCCGGGACAGTCGATAACTATGGCTACACCTTC. This translates into CASSLAGTVDNYGYTF.

This chain uses TRBV5-1 with TRBJ1-6; 9 bases are a match to TRBD1. V trimming: 1 base; J trimming: 7 bases; junction bases outside the gene matches: 6. CDR3 length equals 16 residues. CDR1 is SGHRS and CDR2 is YFSETQ in the germline V gene. The CDR3 DNA follows: TGCGCCAGCAGCTTGTTGGGGGACAGGGTAAATTCACCCCTCCACTTT. Its protein product is CASSLLGDRVNSPLHF.